Following are 3 T cell receptor beta chains from one sample sequenced in a study of cytomegalovirus exposure and HLA in healthy donors. Both 60 Vbeta primers and 13 Jbeta primers went into the PCR. The repertoire was sequenced with immunoSEQ multiplex PCR; TCRdb's copy has only in-frame clones and lacks some. The table includes roughly 120,000 clones, just under 75% detected once. Sequencing was performed on PBMCs. The receptor set was obtained from a man aged 55 to 70 in good health and CMV-seropositive.

The CDR3 region is CASSDTTDTQYF. DNA of the CDR3: TGTGCCAGCAGCGACACAACAGATACGCAGTATTTT. The chain carries TRBV5-4 and TRBJ2-3; D gene unclear. The CDR3 loop spans 12 amino acids. The V gene's germline CDR1 is SGHNT and CDR2 YYREEE (reference sequence). Trimming removed 4 bases from V and 3 bases from J, with 6 bases in between.

The J gene is TRBJ1-6, the V gene TRBV7-2; D gene unclear. The length of the CDR3 is 13 residues. Trimming shortened V by 2 bases and J by 7 bases, and 6 bases separated the two germline ends. CDR1 and CDR2 from the germline V gene are SGHTA and FQGNSA. The CDR3 nucleotides are TGTGCCAGCAGCTTAACACCGAATTCACCCCTCCACTTT. Translating it yields CASSLTPNSPLHF.

The chain joins TRBV6-5 to TRBJ1-3; D is ambiguous. CDR3 length: 15 residues. CDR1 MNHEY and CDR2 SVGAGI come from the germline V gene. Trimming cost V 5 bases and J 4 bases, with 15 bases left between them. Here the CDR3 reads CASSRSWASGNTIYF. As DNA, the CDR3 is TGTGCCAGCAGTCGCAGCTGGGCTTCCGGAAACACCATATATTTT.